A single sample gave rise to the 32 T cell receptor beta chains below, sequenced in a study of CD8 T cells in Susac syndrome. Reverse transcription of roughly 0.5 to 1 ug RNA was carried out with random hexamers. One entry per CDR3 protein, called by TCRdb with MiXCR from the immunoSEQ multiplex PCR reads. The data hold some 200,000 distinct CDR3 sequences, with approximately 95% observed a single time. The sample taken for sequencing was CD4+ T cells from PBMCs. All receptors derive from a human donor with multiple sclerosis.

The V and J genes are TRBV7-9 and TRBJ2-7; D is uncertain. The CDR3 contains 13 residues. The V gene lost 6 bases and the J gene lost 3 bases, with 12 bases spanning the gap. CDR1 is SEHNR and CDR2 is FQNEAQ in the germline V gene (reference sequence). CDR3 amino acids: CASSWGLGYEQYF. The DNA of the CDR3 is TGTGCCAGCAGTTGGGGTTTGGGCTACGAGCAGTACTTC.

The genes are TRBV5-1 and TRBJ2-2, with unresolved D. CDR3 length equals 14 residues. V gave up 4 bases and J gave up 5 bases, with 12 bases separating them. Germline lookup yields CDR1 SGHRS and CDR2 YFSETQ. The CDR3 DNA is TGCGCCAGCAGCCGTGATGGCGGAACCGGGGAGCTGTTTTTT. Its translation: CASSRDGGTGELFF.

Only one count was recorded for this clonotype. CDR3 sequence reads: CASSLNGADTEAFF. The CDR3, as DNA: TGCGCCAGCAGCTTGAACGGGGCAGACACTGAAGCTTTCTTT. This sequence joins TRBV5-1 and TRBJ1-1, with D tentatively TRBD1 (5 bases). Germline CDR1 SGHRS, CDR2 YFSETQ. The germline V and J ends were trimmed by 1 base and 3 bases, with 10 bases remaining between them. CDR3 length: 14 amino acids.

The V and J genes are TRBV4-2 and TRBJ1-2; D unresolved. The CDR3 is 15 amino acids. Trimming took off 0 bases at V and 3 bases at J, with 11 bases between the two ends. Germline V gene lookup returns CDR1 LGHNA and CDR2 YNFKEQ. For the CDR3, the DNA is TGTGCCAGCAGCCAAGATTCCCTAGGGTACTATGGCTACACCTTC. Protein: CASSQDSLGYYGYTF.

V is TRBV5-1 and J is TRBJ2-3; D not resolved. This CDR3 spans 15 amino acids. Germline CDR1 and CDR2: SGHRS and YFSETQ. Trimming took off 4 bases at V and 5 bases at J, with 17 bases between the two ends. CDR3 amino acids: CASSLSSNLQDTQYF. CDR3 sequence (DNA): TGCGCCAGCAGCCTCTCCTCGAATCTGCAAGATACGCAGTATTTT. Combining the CDR3 with reference TRBV5-1 and TRBJ2-3 gives the whole variable domain KAGVTQTPRYLIKTRGQQVTLSCSPISGHRSVSWYQQTPGQGLQFLFEYFSETQRNKGNFPGRFSGRQFSNSRSEMNVSTLELGDSALYLCASSLSSNLQDTQYFGPGTRLTVL.

The V and J genes are TRBV12-3 or TRBV12-4 and TRBJ2-5, with 8 positions matching TRBD1. The CDR3 length is 16 residues. The V gene end was trimmed by 1 base and the J gene end by 1 base; junction bases not matched to a gene: 5. The CDR3 DNA sequence: TGTGCCAGCAGTTTAGAGACAGGGGTCCCCCAAGAGACCCAGTACTTC. This sequence encodes CASSLETGVPQETQYF.

The chain combines TRBV18 with TRBJ1-5, with 10 bases matching TRBD1. The CDR3 is 15 residues long. The ends lost 3 bases at V and 6 bases at J; junction bases unmatched: 5. The V gene's germline CDR1 is KGHSH and CDR2 LQKENI. The CDR3 nucleotides read TGTGCCAGCTCACCGGGACAGGGGATGGGTCAGCCCCAGCATTTT. Translation gives CASSPGQGMGQPQHF. Variable domain in full (rest from reference TRBV18 and TRBJ1-5): NAGVMQNPRHLVRRRGQEARLRCSPMKGHSHVYWYRQLPEEGLKFMVYLQKENIIDESGMPKERFSAEFPKEGPSILRIQQVVRGDSAAYFCASSPGQGMGQPQHFGDGTRLSIL.

V and J are TRBV18 and TRBJ1-5; D remains ambiguous. The CDR3 totals 13 residues. The germline V gene encodes CDR1 KGHSH and CDR2 LQKENI. V dropped 1 base and J dropped 8 bases, with 9 bases sitting between them. The DNA of the CDR3 is TGTGCCAGCTCACCACAGGGAAGAGAGCCCCAGCATTTT. This encodes CASSPQGREPQHF.

The chain joins TRBV11-2 to TRBJ2-1; 7 bases are shared with TRBD1. V was pared by 4 bases and J by 5 bases, with 2 bases of the junction left unmatched. The CDR3 loop spans 13 amino acids. The germline CDR1 and CDR2 sequences are SGHAT and FQNNGV. CDR3 coding DNA: TGTGCCAGCAGCTGGGACAGAAACAATGAGCAGTTCTTC. Translating gives CASSWDRNNEQFF.

V and J are TRBV12-5 and TRBJ2-7; perhaps TRBD1 as D (7 bases). Germline V gene sequence: CDR1 LGHNT, CDR2 FRNRAP. V lost 5 bases and J 3 bases, leaving 14 bases between the germline ends. The CDR3 is made up of 14 amino acids. Here the CDR3 DNA reads TGTGCTAGTGGTCGTCGTCAGGGGGGCTACGAGCAGTACTTC. This gives the protein CASGRRQGGYEQYF.

As regards this clonotype: The junction and the germline gene differ at one end; a read error may be behind it. The chain uses TRBV20-1 and TRBJ1-1, with 9 positions matching TRBD1. CDR3 length equals 16 residues. CDR1 is DFQATT, CDR2 SNEGSKA, per germline (reference sequence). The CDR3, as DNA: TGCAGTGCTGAGGTCAACAGGGGGCGAGGGTACACTGAAGTTTTCTTT. Amino acid sequence: CSAEVNRGRGYTEVFF.

The rearrangement links TRBV19 to TRBJ2-5, with D possibly called TRBD1 or TRBD2 (5 bases each). The V gene's germline CDR1 is LNHDA and CDR2 SQIVND (reference sequence). Trimming took 3 bases from V and 5 from J, leaving 13 bases between them. The CDR3 sequence is 14 residues long. The CDR3 reads CASSIGGGPETQYF. CDR3 DNA: TGTGCCAGTAGTATCGGTGGGGGACCGGAGACCCAGTACTTC.

The V and J genes are TRBV12-3 or TRBV12-4 and TRBJ1-1; unclear D gene. CDR3 length: 13 residues. V dropped 2 bases and J dropped 1 base, with 5 bases sitting between them. CDR3 sequence (DNA): TGTGCCAGCAGTTTACTCAGGAACACTGAAGCTTTCTTT. Translation gives CASSLLRNTEAFF.

V gene TRBV15 combines with J gene TRBJ2-2; TRBD2 is a possible D gene (5 bases). The CDR3 totals 15 residues. V was cut by 0 bases and J by 4 bases, with 9 bases left in between. CDR1 and CDR2 from the germline V gene are LNHNV and YYDKDF (reference sequence). CDR3 sequence reads: CATSREEGFTGELFF. CDR3 coding DNA: TGTGCCACCAGCAGAGAAGAGGGTTTCACCGGGGAGCTGTTTTTT.

The V gene is TRBV20-1, the J gene TRBJ1-1, with D tentatively TRBD1 (6 bases). CDR1 is DFQATT and CDR2 is SNEGSKA in the germline V gene (reference sequence). The V end was cut by 6 bases, the J end by 5 bases, with 13 bases between. This CDR3 spans 12 amino acids. The CDR3 DNA sequence: TGCAGTGCCGGGCGAGGGGGGACTGAAGCTTTCTTT. It is translated as CSAGRGGTEAFF.

This chain uses TRBV20-1 with TRBJ1-1, with D tentatively TRBD1 (6 bases). The CDR3 is 14 residues long. Trimming took off 3 bases at V and 1 base at J, with 12 bases between the two ends. The germline gives CDR1 DFQATT, CDR2 SNEGSKA (reference sequence). As DNA, the CDR3 is TGCAGTGCTAGTATGGGGGACACGAACACTGAAGCTTTCTTT. Translating it yields CSASMGDTNTEAFF.

The chain is built from TRBV30 and TRBJ1-1, with D hard to call. V shed 4 bases and J shed 1 base, with 10 bases lying between them. The CDR3 covers 13 residues. CDR1 GTSNPN and CDR2 SVGIG come from the germline V gene (reference sequence). CDR3 sequence reads: CAWTFTENTEAFF. CDR3 nucleotides: TGTGCCTGGACCTTTACGGAGAACACTGAAGCTTTCTTT.

The chain uses TRBV27 and TRBJ1-2; TRBD1 is a possible D gene (5 bases). Germline CDR1 reads MNHEY; CDR2 reads SMNVEV (reference sequence). The ends were cut back, 5 bases at V and 4 bases at J, with 17 bases in the middle. The CDR3 totals 15 residues. CDR3 bases: TGTGCCAGCAGTCCCTACTCAGGGAGCGGCTATGGCTACACCTTC. It yields the protein CASSPYSGSGYGYTF.

The CDR3 sequence: CASSPRDGDYGYTF. In DNA form, the CDR3 reads TGTGCCAGCAGTCCCCGGGACGGTGACTATGGCTACACCTTC. This chain connects TRBV27 to TRBJ1-2, with a tentative D call TRBD1 (5 bases). The V gene's germline CDR1 is MNHEY and CDR2 SMNVEV (reference sequence). V was pared by 5 bases and J by 3 bases, with 13 bases between. The CDR3 covers 14 residues.

The genes are TRBV24-1 and TRBJ2-1; 8 bases are shared with TRBD1. The CDR3 extends over 15 amino acids. Germline V CDR1 and CDR2: KGHDR, SFDVKD. V lost 4 bases and J lost 5; bases outside the gene matches: 6. The CDR3 is CATSDPGQDDNEQFF. The CDR3 DNA reads TGTGCCACCAGTGACCCGGGACAGGACGACAATGAGCAGTTCTTC.

This chain joins TRBV7-6 and TRBJ1-5; D call uncertain. The CDR3 spans 13 residues. Trimming left V 6 bases short and J 4 bases short, with 10 bases between. CDR1 is SGHVS, CDR2 FNYEAQ, per germline. The chain's CDR3 is CASRLSANQPQHF. Written as DNA, the CDR3 is TGTGCCAGCAGGTTATCGGCGAATCAGCCCCAGCATTTT. Full variable domain (outside the CDR3, taken from reference TRBV7-6 and TRBJ1-5): GAGVSQSPRYKVTKRGQDVALRCDPISGHVSLYWYRQALGQGPEFLTYFNYEAQQDKSGLPNDRFSAERPEGSISTLTIQRTEQRDSAMYRCASRLSANQPQHFGDGTRLSIL.

In its sample, this clonotype was seen once. DNA of the CDR3: TGCGCCAGCAGCTTTCAGACCACAGATACGCAGTATTTT. Translating gives CASSFQTTDTQYF. The chain carries TRBV5-1 and TRBJ2-3; no reliable D call. This CDR3 is 13 amino acids long. V shed 2 bases and J shed 2 bases, with 6 bases lying between them. Germline V lookup: CDR1 SGHRS, CDR2 YFSETQ. The entire variable domain, with the rest obtained from reference TRBV5-1 and TRBJ2-3, is as follows: KAGVTQTPRYLIKTRGQQVTLSCSPISGHRSVSWYQQTPGQGLQFLFEYFSETQRNKGNFPGRFSGRQFSNSRSEMNVSTLELGDSALYLCASSFQTTDTQYFGPGTRLTVL.

V gene TRBV7-8 combines with J gene TRBJ2-7, with 7 bases identical to TRBD2. Germline CDR1 and CDR2: SGHVS and FQNEAQ. The CDR3 runs 15 residues. Trimming removed 1 base from V and 2 bases from J; junction bases left unmatched: 5. The CDR3 region is CASSLEVGGTYEQYF. CDR3 DNA sequence: TGTGCCAGCAGCTTAGAAGTGGGGGGGACCTACGAGCAGTACTTC. Full variable domain (remainder filled in from reference TRBV7-8 and TRBJ2-7): GAGVSQSPRYKVAKRGQDVALRCDPISGHVSLFWYQQALGQGPEFLTYFQNEAQLDKSGLPSDRFFAERPEGSVSTLKIQRTQQEDSAVYLCASSLEVGGTYEQYFGPGTRLTVT.

V usage is TRBV3-1 and J usage is TRBJ1-1, with no clear D. From germline, CDR1 is LGHDT and CDR2 YNNKEL (reference sequence). V lost 2 bases to trimming and J lost 3 bases, with 19 bases between them. The CDR3 has 17 residues. CDR3 in amino acids: CASSQTRKRSWDTEAFF. In DNA form, the CDR3 reads TGTGCCAGCAGCCAAACTAGGAAGCGGAGCTGGGACACTGAAGCTTTCTTT.

The chain carries TRBV20-1 and TRBJ1-1; 9 positions agree with TRBD1. Germline V CDR1 and CDR2: DFQATT, SNEGSKA (reference sequence). The V segment lost 5 bases and the J segment 4 bases; nucleotides outside the gene matches: 2. This CDR3 has 12 amino acids. CDR3 coding DNA: TGCAGTGCTCCGACAGGGGGCACTGAAGCTTTCTTT. It encodes CSAPTGGTEAFF.

The table lists this clonotype with a few counts. This chain links TRBV7-9 with TRBJ2-3; D is undetermined. V lost 1 base and J lost 0, with 5 bases in between. The germline V gene has CDR1 SEHNR and CDR2 FQNEAQ (reference sequence). The CDR3 runs 14 residues. The CDR3 is CASSLGWSTDTQYF. The CDR3 DNA sequence: TGTGCCAGCAGCTTAGGGTGGAGCACAGATACGCAGTATTTT. Full variable domain (missing parts from reference TRBV7-9 and TRBJ2-3): DTGVSQNPRHKITKRGQNVTFRCDPISEHNRLYWYRQTLGQGPEFLTYFQNEAQLEKSRLLSDRFSAERPKGSFSTLEIQRTEQGDSAMYLCASSLGWSTDTQYFGPGTRLTVL.

This CDR3 reads CASSAYRGGQETQYF. The CDR3 DNA reads TGTGCCAGCAGCGCTTATAGGGGGGGACAAGAGACCCAGTACTTC. The chain uses TRBV9 and TRBJ2-5, with D perhaps TRBD2 (7 bases). Trimming shortened V by 3 bases and J by 2 bases, and 14 bases separated the two germline ends. The CDR3 is 15 residues long. Germline CDR1 and CDR2: SGDLS and YYNGEE. Looking up the rest from reference TRBV9 and TRBJ2-5 gives the full variable domain: DSGVTQTPKHLITATGQRVTLRCSPRSGDLSVYWYQQSLDQGLQFLIQYYNGEERAKGNILERFSAQQFPDLHSELNLSSLELGDSALYFCASSAYRGGQETQYFGPGTRLLVL.

J is TRBJ1-5 and V is TRBV2; possible D gene TRBD1, 6 bases. This CDR3 spans 20 amino acids. Trimming removed 4 bases at V and 2 bases at J, with 27 bases between. In germline, CDR1 is SNHLY, CDR2 FYNNEI. The CDR3, as DNA: TGTGCCAGCAGTGGACCTGCCTCGGGGGGCGGGTACCTTGGCAATCAGCCCCAGCATTTT. Protein sequence: CASSGPASGGGYLGNQPQHF.

The chain recombines TRBV20-1 with TRBJ1-5; 10 bases line up with TRBD1. The V gene end was trimmed by 2 bases and the J gene end by 7 bases; junction bases not matched to a gene: 14. Germline CDR1 DFQATT, CDR2 SNEGSKA (reference sequence). There are 17 residues in the CDR3. The CDR3 loop reads CSARQSPGTGAKQPQHF. The CDR3 DNA is TGCAGTGCTAGACAAAGTCCCGGGACAGGGGCCAAACAGCCCCAGCATTTT.

The chain combines TRBV2 with TRBJ2-7, with D perhaps assigned TRBD1 or TRBD2 (5 bases each). V was pared by 7 bases and J by 4 bases, with 11 bases between. Germline CDR1 and CDR2: SNHLY and FYNNEI. This CDR3 has 12 residues. This CDR3 reads CASKRGPYEQYF. The CDR3 nucleotides read TGTGCCAGCAAAAGGGGACCATACGAGCAGTACTTC.

The V gene is TRBV20-1, the J gene TRBJ2-1, with TRBD2 identical over 10 bases. This CDR3 is 14 amino acids long. V trimming: 5 bases; J trimming: 5 bases; junction bases outside the gene matches: 6. In germline, CDR1 is DFQATT, CDR2 SNEGSKA (reference sequence). In DNA, the CDR3 is TGCAGTGCTGGAAGCGGGAGGGCCCACAATGAGCAGTTCTTC. It codes for CSAGSGRAHNEQFF.

The CDR3 DNA follows: TGCAGCGTTGGACAGGCGGCGGGCTATGGCTACACCTTC. Its protein is CSVGQAAGYGYTF. The V call is TRBV29-1, the J call TRBJ1-2, with D tentatively TRBD1 (6 bases). Trimming left V 4 bases short and J 4 bases short, with 13 bases between. This CDR3 comprises 13 residues. Germline CDR1 and CDR2: SQVTM and ANQGSEA.